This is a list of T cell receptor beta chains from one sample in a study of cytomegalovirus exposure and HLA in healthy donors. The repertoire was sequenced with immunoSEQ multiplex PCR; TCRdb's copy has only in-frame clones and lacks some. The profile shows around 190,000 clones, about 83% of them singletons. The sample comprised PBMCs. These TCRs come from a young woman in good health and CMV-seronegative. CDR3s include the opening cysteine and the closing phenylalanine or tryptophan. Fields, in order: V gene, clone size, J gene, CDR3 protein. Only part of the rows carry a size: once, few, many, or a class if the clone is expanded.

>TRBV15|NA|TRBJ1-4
CATRWDSGEKLFF
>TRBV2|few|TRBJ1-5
CASSPAAGNQPQHF
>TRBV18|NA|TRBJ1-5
CASSPDRVDQPQHF
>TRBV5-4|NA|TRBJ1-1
CASSLTRQNTEAFF
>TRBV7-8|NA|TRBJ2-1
CASSLGGSGRTSYNEQFF
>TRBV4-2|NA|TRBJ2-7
CASSQGTGVYEQYF
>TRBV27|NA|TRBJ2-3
CASSTIGLAGGRADTQYF
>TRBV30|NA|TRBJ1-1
CAWRISRGRGTEAFF
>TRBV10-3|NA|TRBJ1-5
CAISESETGVARGSNQPQHF
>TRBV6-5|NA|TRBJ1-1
CASRGGQPEAFF
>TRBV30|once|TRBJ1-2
CAWSVQLSYGYTF
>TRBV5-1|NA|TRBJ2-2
CASSPGQGGYTGELFF
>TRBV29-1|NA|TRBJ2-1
CSVEAGRGGRNEQFF
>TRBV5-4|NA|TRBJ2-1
CASSLGQPAAYNEQFF
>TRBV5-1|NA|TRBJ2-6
CASSLSPGANVLTF
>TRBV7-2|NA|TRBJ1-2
CASSPVAEGWEVRTF
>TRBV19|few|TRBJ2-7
CASSSGTGPYEQYF
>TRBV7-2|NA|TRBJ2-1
CASSLGRYNEQFF
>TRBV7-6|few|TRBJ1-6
CASSLEGAVLHF
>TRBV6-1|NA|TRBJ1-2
CASSEIQTRF
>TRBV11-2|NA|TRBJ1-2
CASSLPPNYGYTF
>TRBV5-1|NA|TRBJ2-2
CASSLGLAGVVGELFF
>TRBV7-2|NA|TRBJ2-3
CASSSWHSTDTQYF
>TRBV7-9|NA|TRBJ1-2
CASSLTGDGYTF
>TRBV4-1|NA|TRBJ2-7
CASSQDSSGSSYEQYF